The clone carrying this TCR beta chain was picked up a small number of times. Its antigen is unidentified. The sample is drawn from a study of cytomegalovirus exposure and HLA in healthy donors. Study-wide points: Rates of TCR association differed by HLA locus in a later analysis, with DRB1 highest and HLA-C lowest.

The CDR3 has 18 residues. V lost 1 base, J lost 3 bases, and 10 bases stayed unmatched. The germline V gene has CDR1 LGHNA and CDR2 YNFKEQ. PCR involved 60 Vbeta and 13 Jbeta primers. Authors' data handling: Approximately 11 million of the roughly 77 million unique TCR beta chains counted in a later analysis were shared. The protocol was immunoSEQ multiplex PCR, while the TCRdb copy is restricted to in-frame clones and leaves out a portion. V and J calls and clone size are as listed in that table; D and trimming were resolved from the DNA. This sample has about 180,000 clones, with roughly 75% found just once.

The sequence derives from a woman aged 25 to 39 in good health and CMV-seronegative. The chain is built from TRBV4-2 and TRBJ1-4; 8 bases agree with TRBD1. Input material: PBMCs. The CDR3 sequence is CASSQVQGGGGANEKLFF. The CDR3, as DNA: TGTGCCAGCAGCCAAGTACAGGGGGGGGGTGGGGCTAATGAAAAACTGTTTTTT.